The 26 T cell receptor beta chains listed next were all sequenced from one sample in a study of blood T cell repertoires in COVID-19. Assay: immunoSEQ multiplex PCR; the TCRdb copy retains only in-frame clones and omits some. The sample consists of roughly 150,000 clones, roughly 80% of them appearing once. Material: peripheral blood. These receptors originate from a woman over 75 with acute or convalescent COVID-19.

The J gene is TRBJ1-4, the V gene TRBV29-1, with D possibly TRBD1 on 5 matching bases. V lost 8 bases, J lost 4 bases, and 17 bases lay in between. The germline V gene encodes CDR1 SQVTM and CDR2 ANQGSEA. The CDR3 is made up of 14 amino acids. CDR3: CSHHQQELNEKLFF. The DNA for the CDR3 is TGCAGCCACCACCAACAGGAGCTTAATGAAAAACTGTTTTTT.

V and J are TRBV28 and TRBJ2-3, with TRBD2 matching over 7 bases. In germline, CDR1 is MDHEN, CDR2 SYDVKM. This CDR3 region has 15 residues. Trimming cost V 5 bases and J 3 bases; bases outside gene matches: 8. CDR3 nucleotide sequence: TGTGCCAGCAGTCCACTAGCGAGTTTAACAGATACGCAGTATTTT. Its translation: CASSPLASLTDTQYF.

V is TRBV10-3 and J is TRBJ1-1, with 9 bases fitting TRBD1. CDR3 length: 13 residues. Germline CDR1 is ENHRY and CDR2 is SYGVKD. With 8 bases clipped from V and 6 bases from J, the junction kept 7 bases outside the gene matches. The CDR3 protein is CAIGGQGKPEAFF. DNA for the CDR3: TGTGCCATCGGGGGACAGGGTAAGCCTGAAGCTTTCTTT.

The chain joins TRBV28 to TRBJ1-4; 8 nucleotides line up with TRBD1. V shed 4 bases, J shed 6 bases, and the junction held 10 bases outside the gene matches. Per germline, CDR1 MDHEN and CDR2 SYDVKM. This CDR3 is 16 amino acids long. The CDR3: CASSSPRAGGYEKLFF. The CDR3 DNA reads as TGTGCCAGCAGTTCACCCCGGGCAGGGGGCTATGAAAAACTGTTTTTT.

The chain has TRBV25-1 and TRBJ1-4; D may be TRBD1 (6 bases). The germline gives CDR1 MGHDK, CDR2 SYGVNS. V lost 6 bases and J 2 bases, leaving 13 bases between the germline ends. The CDR3 is made up of 15 amino acids. The CDR3 region is CASRHTGSTNEKLFF. CDR3 nucleotides: TGTGCCAGCAGACACACAGGGTCGACTAATGAAAAACTGTTTTTT.

The chain carries TRBV28 and TRBJ1-3; D not certain. CDR1 and CDR2 (germline): MDHEN, SYDVKM. The ends were cut back, 6 bases at V and 0 bases at J, with 9 bases in the middle. The CDR3 consists of 14 residues. The CDR3 reads CASSTGSSGNTIYF. CDR3 bases: TGTGCCAGCAGCACGGGGAGCTCTGGAAACACCATATATTTT.

The chain has TRBV5-4 and TRBJ1-2; 8 bases are shared with TRBD1. J gave up 4 bases and V 4 bases, and 9 bases lay outside the gene matches. CDR1 is SGHNT and CDR2 is YYREEE in the germline V gene (reference sequence). The CDR3 contains 15 residues. The CDR3 sequence is CASSNAGGAFYGYTF. The CDR3 bases are TGTGCCAGCAGCAACGCAGGGGGCGCCTTCTATGGCTACACCTTC. The whole variable domain, filled in from reference TRBV5-4 and TRBJ1-2, reads ETGVTQSPTHLIKTRGQQVTLRCSSQSGHNTVSWYQQALGQGPQFIFQYYREEENGRGNFPPRFSGLQFPNYSSELNVNALELDDSALYLCASSNAGGAFYGYTFGSGTRLTVV.

This clone has a single count. The chain is built from TRBV20-1 and TRBJ1-1; 7 bases agree with TRBD1. With 3 bases clipped from V and 2 bases from J, the junction kept 6 bases outside the gene matches. The CDR3 is 14 amino acids. Per the germline V gene, CDR1 is DFQATT and CDR2 is SNEGSKA (reference sequence). The CDR3 sequence: CSASRQGGNTEAFF. In DNA, the CDR3 is TGCAGTGCTAGTAGGCAGGGGGGTAACACTGAAGCTTTCTTT.

On this clone itself: Other nucleotide sequences in the sample specify the same CDR3. The V call is TRBV19, the J call TRBJ2-2, with 7 positions matching TRBD1. Germline CDR1 and CDR2: LNHDA and SQIVND (reference sequence). The V segment lost 7 bases and the J segment 1 base; nucleotides outside the gene matches: 3. The CDR3 is 14 amino acids. The CDR3 region is CASNRGVNTGELFF. CDR3 coding DNA: TGTGCCAGTAACAGGGGTGTGAACACCGGGGAGCTGTTTTTT.

The chain combines TRBV6-5 with TRBJ2-7; TRBD1 agrees at 7 bases. CDR3 length equals 15 residues. The V and J ends lost 6 bases and 1 base, in that order; junction bases with no gene match: 9. Germline lookup yields CDR1 MNHEY and CDR2 SVGAGI. CDR3 nucleotides: TGTGCCAGCAGACCGCCGGGACAGAAGTCCTACGAGCAGTACTTC. Translating it yields CASRPPGQKSYEQYF.

This rearrangement joins TRBV4-1 to TRBJ2-5; the match to TRBD2 covers 9 bases. J was trimmed by 9 bases and V by 1 base; bases with no gene match: 24. The CDR3 covers 20 residues. Germline loops: CDR1 MGHRA, CDR2 YSYEKL. The DNA of the CDR3 is TGCGCCAGCAGCCAAGGGGTCTCAACCTCCGGGACTAGCCCCGGCGGGGCCCAGTACTTC. Protein product: CASSQGVSTSGTSPGGAQYF.

The rearrangement links TRBV28 to TRBJ2-5; D ambiguous. Trimming pared 8 bases from V and 1 base from J, leaving 11 bases between. This CDR3 contains 13 residues. Germline V gene lookup returns CDR1 MDHEN and CDR2 SYDVKM. CDR3 sequence (DNA): TGTGCCAGCCGGAGTGACGGCCAAGAGACCCAGTACTTC. This gives the protein CASRSDGQETQYF.

The gene calls are TRBV3-1 (or the pseudogene TRBV3-2) and TRBJ1-6; 7 bases agree with TRBD1. The CDR3 has 15 residues. Germline V gives CDR1 LGHDT, CDR2 YNNKEL (reference sequence). The ends lost 8 bases at V and 0 bases at J; junction bases unmatched: 4. CDR3 nucleotides: TGTGCCAGCGGAAACAGGGGCTCCTATAATTCACCCCTCCACTTT. Protein product: CASGNRGSYNSPLHF.

The V and J genes are TRBV5-5 and TRBJ2-1; 8 bases are a match to TRBD2. Trimming removed 0 bases from V and 5 bases from J; junction bases left unmatched: 10. Germline CDR1 reads SGHKS; CDR2 reads YYEKEE (reference sequence). The CDR3 covers 17 residues. CDR3 nucleotides: TGTGCCAGCAGCTTGGTGGCCAGCGGGAGTCGCCACAATGAGCAGTTCTTC. It codes for CASSLVASGSRHNEQFF.

The chain employs TRBV5-1 and TRBJ1-4; a possible D gene is TRBD1 (6 bases). Between the trimmed V and J ends, which lost 0 bases and 4 bases, there was a span of 10 bases. This CDR3 is built from 15 residues. The germline V gene has CDR1 SGHRS and CDR2 YFSETQ. The CDR3 here is CASSLGTDNNEKLFF. CDR3 DNA sequence: TGCGCCAGCAGCTTGGGGACAGATAATAATGAAAAACTGTTTTTT.

This clone was seen a handful of times. The CDR3 is CASSLDSAEAFF. In DNA, the CDR3 is TGTGCCAGCAGCTTAGATTCTGCTGAAGCTTTCTTT. The chain combines TRBV11-2 with TRBJ1-1; D ambiguous. The V gene lost 0 bases and the J gene lost 6 bases, with 5 bases spanning the gap. The CDR3 is 12 amino acids. Germline V CDR1 and CDR2: SGHAT, FQNNGV. The variable domain in full, with the rest retrieved from reference TRBV11-2 and TRBJ1-1, is EAGVAQSPRYKIIEKRQSVAFWCNPISGHATLYWYQQILGQGPKLLIQFQNNGVVDDSQLPKDRFSAERLKGVDSTLKIQPAKLEDSAVYLCASSLDSAEAFFGQGTRLTVV.

V and J are TRBV7-3 and TRBJ2-3; 7 bases match TRBD2. This CDR3 region has 14 residues. The germline CDR1 and CDR2 sequences are SGHTA and FQGTGA. The ends lost 2 bases at V and 1 base at J; junction bases unmatched: 0. The DNA for the CDR3 is TGTGCCAGCAGCTTACTAGCGGGCACAGATACGCAGTATTTT. Amino acid sequence: CASSLLAGTDTQYF.

This rearrangement joins TRBV7-9 to TRBJ2-7, with 9 bases that match TRBD2. Germline assignment: CDR1 SEHNR and CDR2 FQNEAQ (reference sequence). The CDR3 runs 15 residues. Trimming removed 6 bases from V and 0 bases from J; junction bases left unmatched: 6. CDR3 nucleotide sequence: TGTGCCAGCAGTCAGAGCGGGGGGAGCTCCTACGAGCAGTACTTC. This gives the protein CASSQSGGSSYEQYF.

This sequence joins TRBV14 and TRBJ1-4; 11 bases agree with TRBD1. The CDR3 loop spans 18 amino acids. The V segment lost 0 bases and the J segment 7 bases; nucleotides outside the gene matches: 10. The germline CDR1 and CDR2 sequences are SGHDN and FVKESK. CDR3: CASSQDLLGQGAGEKLFF. DNA for the CDR3: TGTGCCAGCAGCCAAGATCTTTTAGGACAGGGGGCCGGTGAAAAACTGTTTTTT. The complete variable domain, with remaining parts taken from reference TRBV14 and TRBJ1-4, reads EAGVTQFPSHSVIEKGQTVTLRCDPISGHDNLYWYRRVMGKEIKFLLHFVKESKQDESGMPNNRFLAERTGGTYSTLKVQPAELEDSGVYFCASSQDLLGQGAGEKLFFGSGTQLSVL.

This clone has just one count. The CDR3 nucleotides read TGTGCCAGCAGCCAAGTCGGGACAGGGGGCGGCTATGGCTACACCTTC. Protein product: CASSQVGTGGGYGYTF. The gene calls are TRBV4-2 and TRBJ1-2; 12 bases fit TRBD1. Germline CDR1 LGHNA, CDR2 YNFKEQ. CDR3 length equals 16 residues. The V gene end was trimmed by 1 base and the J gene end by 4 bases; junction bases not matched to a gene: 4.

This clone is a singleton in its sample. This chain links TRBV3-1 (or the pseudogene TRBV3-2) with TRBJ1-1; D gene uncertain. Germline CDR1 LGHDT, CDR2 YNNKEL (reference sequence). The V end lost 0 bases, the J end lost 4 bases, and 12 bases lay between the germline ends. The CDR3 covers 15 residues. The CDR3 here is CASSQELSSGTEAFF. CDR3 nucleotide sequence: TGTGCCAGCAGCCAAGAACTGTCCTCGGGCACTGAAGCTTTCTTT.

This sequence joins TRBV19 and TRBJ1-1, with 7 bases identical to TRBD1. This CDR3 is 14 amino acids long. Trimming removed 3 bases from V and 5 bases from J; junction bases left unmatched: 6. Per the germline V gene, CDR1 is LNHDA and CDR2 is SQIVND (reference sequence). DNA for the CDR3: TGTGCCAGTAGTATGGGGAACAGGGGAACTGAAGCTTTCTTT. Translation gives CASSMGNRGTEAFF.

The gene calls are TRBV19 and TRBJ2-2, with TRBD1 as a possible D gene (6 bases). Germline CDR1 is LNHDA and CDR2 is SQIVND (reference sequence). CDR3 size: 16 residues. Trimming cost V 6 bases and J 0 bases, with 14 bases left between them. In nucleotides, the CDR3 is TGTGCCAGTAGCCCGTTGGGGACAACGAACACCGGGGAGCTGTTTTTT. This encodes CASSPLGTTNTGELFF.

The chain employs TRBV5-1 and TRBJ2-5; TRBD1 aligns across 7 bases. The CDR3 totals 16 residues. The germline gives CDR1 SGHRS, CDR2 YFSETQ. Trimming removed 0 bases from V and 5 bases from J; junction bases left unmatched: 10. DNA of the CDR3: TGCGCCAGCAGCTTGGGGGGGACAGCGGCTCGCGAGACCCAGTACTTC. It yields the protein CASSLGGTAARETQYF.

CDR3 sequence (DNA): TGTGCCAGCAGCGAGGGGGGGATGAATTCACCCCTCCACTTT. This encodes CASSEGGMNSPLHF. The genes are TRBV9 and TRBJ1-6; possibly TRBD1 for D (6 bases). This CDR3 spans 14 amino acids. The V end lost 3 bases, the J end lost 7 bases, and 11 bases lay between the germline ends. Germline V CDR1 and CDR2: SGDLS, YYNGEE.

The V and J genes are TRBV15 and TRBJ1-2; 7 bases are shared with TRBD1. J gave up 4 bases and V 5 bases, and 16 bases lay outside the gene matches. Looked up from germline, CDR1 is LNHNV and CDR2 is YYDKDF (reference sequence). This CDR3 region has 17 residues. The CDR3 reads CATSDILSNRGSYGYTF. DNA of the CDR3: TGTGCCACCAGCGACATTTTATCAAACAGGGGCAGCTATGGCTACACCTTC.